This T cell receptor beta chain was observed in a study of beta chain features in type 1 diabetes. On the study more broadly: Sorted cells numbering around 100,000,000 were examined across all samples.

The germline V gene encodes CDR1 KGHSH and CDR2 LQKENI. The CDR3 sequence is 14 residues long. The trim removed 6 bases at V and 4 bases at J, leaving 5 bases unmatched. A few counts support this clone. Antigen unknown. The study reverse transcribed the entire isolated RNA, so it sequenced expressed TCRB transcripts. Generated by immunoSEQ multiplex PCR, the TCRdb table keeps only in-frame clones and is missing some. Of 400,000 to 450,000 clones listed, approximately 15% are singletons. Study outcomes and limitations: VDJ junctions from patients with type 1 diabetes contained fewer insertions and more deletions. A cDNA-based sequencing approach could over-represent cells with high TCR expression. Shorter TCRB CDR3s, moderately but significantly so, marked every one of the four CD4+ subsets in Type 1 diabetes patients.

Sequencing was done on a sample of naive CD4+ T cells from blood. The chain uses TRBV18 and TRBJ2-1; TRBD2 agrees at 8 bases. The TCR originated in a man aged 25-40 years in good health. This chain's CDR3 is CASSRPGGYNEQFF. CDR3 nucleotides: TGTGCCAGCTCCCGTCCGGGAGGGTACAATGAGCAGTTCTTC. Full variable domain (rest looked up from reference TRBV18 and TRBJ2-1): NAGVMQNPRHLVRRRGQEARLRCSPMKGHSHVYWYRQLPEEGLKFMVYLQKENIIDESGMPKERFSAEFPKEGPSILRIQQVVRGDSAAYFCASSRPGGYNEQFFGPGTRLTVL.